The 10 T cell receptor beta chains in this list originate from one sample, sequenced in a study of cytomegalovirus exposure and HLA in healthy donors. The PCR used 60 Vbeta and 13 Jbeta primers. Libraries were prepared by immunoSEQ multiplex PCR; TCRdb keeps only in-frame clonotypes and omits some of them. The sample has some 170,000 clones; 82% are singletons. The sequenced material came from PBMCs. These receptors were obtained from a girl between 2 and 10 years old in good health and CMV-seropositive.

The rearrangement uses TRBV5-1 and TRBJ2-5, with 7 bases lining up with TRBD2. Per germline, CDR1 SGHRS and CDR2 YFSETQ. Losses at the gene ends were 0 bases for V and 4 bases for J; bases not matched to a gene: 9. The CDR3 is 16 amino acids. In nucleotides, the CDR3 is TGCGCCAGCAGCTTGGGAGAGGGCGGGGGTTCAGAGACCCAGTACTTC. This encodes CASSLGEGGGSETQYF.

The chain is built from TRBV29-1 and TRBJ2-2; 7 bases map to TRBD2. The germline gives CDR1 SQVTM, CDR2 ANQGSEA. V was clipped by 3 bases and J by 7 bases; unmatched bases: 8. CDR3 length: 14 amino acids. Here the CDR3 DNA reads TGCAGCGTTGAGGAACGGGGGAGGGTCGGGGAGCTGTTTTTT. Protein: CSVEERGRVGELFF.

This chain links TRBV4-1 with TRBJ2-7, with TRBD2 matching over 7 bases. Unmatched junction bases numbered 5, after V lost 0 bases and J lost 3 bases. The CDR3 has 15 residues. Germline assignment: CDR1 MGHRA and CDR2 YSYEKL. The CDR3 protein is CASSQESGGGYEQYF. The CDR3 region has the DNA TGCGCCAGCAGCCAAGAATCGGGGGGTGGCTACGAGCAGTACTTC.

This chain joins TRBV28 and TRBJ2-4; D perhaps matches TRBD2 (5 bases). Germline V lookup: CDR1 MDHEN, CDR2 SYDVKM. The CDR3 consists of 15 residues. The V and J ends lost 3 bases and 11 bases respectively, with 20 bases between them. The CDR3 bases are TGTGCCAGCAGTTTGAGTTTGAGAGGGTTCGGAGTTCAGTACTTC. Translating gives CASSLSLRGFGVQYF.

The chain combines TRBV15 with TRBJ2-5, with D perhaps TRBD1 (5 bases). Trimming took 1 base from V and 4 from J, leaving 16 bases between them. This CDR3 is 16 amino acids long. Germline CDR1 and CDR2: LNHNV and YYDKDF (reference sequence). CDR3 sequence reads: CATSRGIRVRPETQYF. CDR3 nucleotides: TGTGCCACCAGCAGAGGGATCAGGGTCAGACCAGAGACCCAGTACTTC.

The chain has TRBV27 and TRBJ2-7; 7 bases are a match to TRBD2. This CDR3 comprises 13 residues. V gave up 8 bases and J gave up 4 bases; unmatched junction bases: 8. Germline V CDR1 and CDR2: MNHEY, SMNVEV (reference sequence). The CDR3 DNA follows: TGTGCCAGCTCGCTAGCGGTTTCATACGAGCAGTACTTC. It yields the protein CASSLAVSYEQYF.

V gene TRBV6-5 combines with J gene TRBJ2-1; D is undetermined. V was cut by 0 bases and J by 0 bases, with 9 bases left in between. The CDR3 is made up of 16 amino acids. CDR1 and CDR2 from the germline V gene are MNHEY and SVGAGI. Here the CDR3 DNA reads TGTGCCAGCAGTTACTCTGGCCGGAGCTCCTACAATGAGCAGTTCTTC. Amino acids: CASSYSGRSSYNEQFF.

The V call is TRBV30, the J call TRBJ1-2; the match to TRBD1 covers 9 bases. This CDR3 has 14 amino acids. Germline-derived CDR1 and CDR2 are GTSNPN and SVGIG (reference sequence). V lost 2 bases and J lost 8; bases outside the gene matches: 9. Here the CDR3 reads CAWSRPDRGEGYTF. DNA for the CDR3: TGTGCCTGGAGTAGACCGGACAGGGGAGAAGGCTACACCTTC.

The chain recombines TRBV6-5 with TRBJ2-1; D gene unclear. The CDR3 covers 14 residues. V lost 5 bases, J lost 1 base, and 9 bases lay in between. CDR1 and CDR2 (germline): MNHEY, SVGAGI. CDR3 amino acids: CASSRSRSYNEQFF. The CDR3 DNA reads TGTGCCAGCAGTAGGAGTCGGTCCTACAATGAGCAGTTCTTC.

V and J are TRBV4-1 and TRBJ2-5; TRBD2 is a possible D gene (5 bases). CDR3 size: 16 residues. CDR1 and CDR2 (germline): MGHRA, YSYEKL. Between the trimmed V and J ends, which lost 0 bases and 1 base, there was a span of 12 bases. The CDR3 DNA reads TGCGCCAGCAGCCAAGATCGGCGCGGGTCCCAAGAGACCCAGTACTTC. Its translation: CASSQDRRGSQETQYF.